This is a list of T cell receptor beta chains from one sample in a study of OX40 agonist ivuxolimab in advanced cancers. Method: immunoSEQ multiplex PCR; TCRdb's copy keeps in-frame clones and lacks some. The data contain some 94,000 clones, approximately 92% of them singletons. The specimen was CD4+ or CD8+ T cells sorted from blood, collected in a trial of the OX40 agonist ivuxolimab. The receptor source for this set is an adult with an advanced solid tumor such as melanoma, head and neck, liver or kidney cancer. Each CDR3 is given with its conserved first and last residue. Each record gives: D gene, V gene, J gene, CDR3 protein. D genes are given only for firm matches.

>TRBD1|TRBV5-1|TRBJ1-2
CASSSPTGGARYGYTF
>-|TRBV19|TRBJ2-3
CASRGPSTDTQYF
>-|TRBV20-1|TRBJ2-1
CSAFPVDEQFF
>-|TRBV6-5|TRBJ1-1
CASSYLLDGEQAFF
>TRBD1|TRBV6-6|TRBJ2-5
CASSPTGYETQYF
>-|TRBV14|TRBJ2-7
CASSQAPRGQSYEQYF
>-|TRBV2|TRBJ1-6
CASTPDSYSPLHF
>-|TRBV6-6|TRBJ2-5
CASGASQYF
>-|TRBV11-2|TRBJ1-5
CASSLGANQPQHF
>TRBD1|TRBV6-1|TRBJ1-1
CATADRGGSTEAFF
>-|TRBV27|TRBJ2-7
CASSYGPTLEQYF
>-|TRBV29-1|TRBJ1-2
CSIRADGYTF
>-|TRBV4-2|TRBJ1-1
CASSQDLRAGTEAFF
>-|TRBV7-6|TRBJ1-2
CASSLDEGQAGYTF
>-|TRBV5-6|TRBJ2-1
CASSFNSYNEQFF
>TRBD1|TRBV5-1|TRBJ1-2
CASSLDRGSGYTF
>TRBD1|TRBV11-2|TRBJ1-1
CASSPMDRANTEAFF
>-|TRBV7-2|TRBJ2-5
CASSSQAFRQETQYF
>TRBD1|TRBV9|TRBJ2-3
CASSVVVQGSADTQYF
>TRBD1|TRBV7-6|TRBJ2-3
CASSLAPGQGPFDTDTQYF
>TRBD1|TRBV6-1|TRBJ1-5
CASSEVGTGQGIIRPQHF
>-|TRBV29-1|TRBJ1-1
CSVFLSTEAFF
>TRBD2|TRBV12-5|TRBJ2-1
CASGKLAGLDYNEQFF
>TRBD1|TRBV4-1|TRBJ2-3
CASSQDFSTGFEDTQYF
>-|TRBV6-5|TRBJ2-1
CASSLTRDEQFF
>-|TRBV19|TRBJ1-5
CASSIVPDQPQHF
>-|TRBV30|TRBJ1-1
CAWITRWNTEAFF